This record looks at one TCR beta chain sequence and its context. Its antigen is as yet unknown. This entry comes from a study of vaccination and CD4 T cells after COVID-19. Study-wide context: The authors exposed cells to overlapping spike peptides derived from SARS-CoV-2, HCoV-NL63, HCoV-OC43 and HCoV-229E.

The CDR3 is 15 amino acids. V lost 5 bases to trimming and J lost 8 bases, with 20 bases between them. The germline V gene encodes CDR1 KGHDR and CDR2 SFDVKD. The Oncomine TCR Beta short-read assay was applied to DNA of cultured CD4+ T cells. Cultured CD4+ T cells were the source of extracted genomic DNA. Using its own MiXCR run on the PCR reads, TCRdb lists one record per CDR3 protein. Here the sample spans some 12,000 distinct CDR3 sequences, roughly 73% being singletons. This sample's treatment: approximately 9-day PBMC culture with coronavirus spike peptide pools or control peptides (ViraFEST assay).

The rearrangement uses TRBV24-1 and TRBJ1-1; TRBD1 might be the D (5 bases). The receptor was derived from a human donor who had recovered from COVID-19. Sequencing used CD4+ T cells from blood, cultured in vitro. CDR3 nucleotides: TGTGCCACCAGTGGGGGGAAGGGCGCCACTGAGGAAGCTTTCTTT. Its protein is CATSGGKGATEEAFF.